Listed below are T cell receptor beta chains from one sample, sequenced in a study of blood T cell repertoires in COVID-19. Clones were sequenced by immunoSEQ multiplex PCR, and TCRdb holds only the in-frame ones, with some missing. Of fewer than 150,000 clones listed, approximately 87% are singletons. The sample comprised peripheral blood. All receptors derive from a man between 65 and 79 years old who had recovered from COVID-19. Each CDR3 is given with its conserved first and last residue. D genes are given only for firm matches.

>NA|TRBJ2-2|TRBV19
TGTGCCAGTAGTATTCTAATTAACACCGGGGAGCTGTTTTTT
CASSILINTGELFF
>TRBD2|TRBJ2-5|TRBV5-1
TGCGCCAGCAGCTTGGAAGGTAGCGGGGATCAAGAGACCCAGTACTTC
CASSLEGSGDQETQYF
>TRBD1|TRBJ1-1|TRBV27
TGTGCCAGCAGGGGACAGTCCTCCACTGAAGCTTTCTTT
CASRGQSSTEAFF
>NA|TRBJ2-5|TRBV7-9
TGTGCCAGCAGCCCAGTCCAAATTGAAGAGACCCAGTACTTC
CASSPVQIEETQYF
>NA|TRBJ1-2|TRBV5-4
TGTGCCAGCAGCTTGGGCGGCTCCAACTATGGCTACACCTTC
CASSLGGSNYGYTF
>NA|TRBJ2-7|TRBV2
TGTGCCAGCACCCTTCAGGGGTTCGCCTACGAGCAGTACTTC
CASTLQGFAYEQYF
>NA|TRBJ1-1|TRBV18
TGTGCCAGCTCACCTCTCCCTGGGGGGGTAGGAACTGAAGCTTTCTTT
CASSPLPGGVGTEAFF
>NA|TRBJ1-5|TRBV6-6
TGTGCCAGCAAGACAGCCAATCAGCCCCAGCATTTT
CASKTANQPQHF
>NA|TRBJ2-2|TRBV19
TGTGCCAGTAACGTAAACATCTACACCGGGGAGCTGTTTTTT
CASNVNIYTGELFF
>NA|TRBJ1-1|TRBV4-2
TGTGCCAGCAGCCAAGATTGGCAGAACACTGAAGCTTTCTTT
CASSQDWQNTEAFF
>NA|TRBJ1-6|TRBV5-4
TGTGCCAGCAGCAGGCCCGGGACTTCCCTCCACTTT
CASSRPGTSLHF
>NA|TRBJ2-2|TRBV9
TGTGCCAGCAGCGTAGGGTGGGGGCGGACGGGAACCGGGGAGCTGTTTTTT
CASSVGWGRTGTGELFF
>NA|TRBJ2-1|TRBV14
TGTGCCAGCAGCCTACGTGAGGGTTCGTTCCTGCTCAATGAGCAGTTCTTC
CASSLREGSFLLNEQFF
>TRBD1|TRBJ1-2|TRBV19
TGTGCCAGTAGGCGTAACGACAGGGTGAGAGGCGGCTACACCTTC
CASRRNDRVRGGYTF
>NA|TRBJ1-3|TRBV6-5
TGTGCCAGCAGTATCGGGATTGAGGGTGGTTACACCATATATTTT
CASSIGIEGGYTIYF
>NA|TRBJ1-4|TRBV5-4
TGTGCCAGCAGCTGGAATCCAGGTCAACCGGATGAAAAACTGTTTTTT
CASSWNPGQPDEKLFF
>NA|TRBJ1-1|TRBV11-3
TGTGCCAGCAGCCGGGAACGAGGGACTGAAGCTTTCTTT
CASSRERGTEAFF
>TRBD2|TRBJ2-3|TRBV5-1
TGCGCCAGCAGCCCGACTAGCGGGAGGGGTACAGATACGCAGTATTTT
CASSPTSGRGTDTQYF
>TRBD1|TRBJ1-2|TRBV28
TGTGCCAGCGGCCCCTGGGGCAGGGGGCCACGAGGCTACACCTTC
CASGPWGRGPRGYTF
>NA|TRBJ2-3|TRBV9
TGTGCCAGCAGCGTAGTTGGGAGGGGGGATACGCAGTATTTT
CASSVVGRGDTQYF